Below are 11 T cell receptor beta chains sequenced from a single sample in a study of T cell responses to AZD1222 COVID-19 vaccine. Sequenced by immunoSEQ multiplex PCR; TCRdb stores in-frame clones only, minus some. Of under 150,000 clones listed, roughly 88% are singletons. The sample here was peripheral blood, taken on day 0 of AZD1222 vaccination. The receptors come from an adult in good health.

This rearrangement joins TRBV28 to TRBJ1-2; no reliable D call. With 3 bases removed from V and 4 bases from J, the gap between germline ends came to 12 bases. The CDR3 totals 14 residues. Per the germline V gene, CDR1 is MDHEN and CDR2 is SYDVKM. The CDR3 region is CASSFPGSPYGYTF. CDR3 nucleotide sequence: TGTGCCAGCAGTTTTCCCGGGTCCCCCTATGGCTACACCTTC.

The chain links TRBV2 to TRBJ1-1, with a tentative D call TRBD1 (5 bases). The CDR3 loop spans 15 amino acids. Trimming took 0 bases from V and 3 from J, leaving 11 bases between them. The germline gives CDR1 SNHLY, CDR2 FYNNEI. CDR3 nucleotide sequence: TGTGCCAGCAGTGAAGCGCTGTGGGGGGACACTGAAGCTTTCTTT. Translating it yields CASSEALWGDTEAFF.

The J gene is TRBJ2-7, the V gene TRBV7-9; 7 bases are a match to TRBD1. Germline values: CDR1 SEHNR, CDR2 FQNEAQ (reference sequence). The trim removed 5 bases at V and 3 bases at J, leaving 13 bases unmatched. This CDR3 spans 16 amino acids. Written as DNA, the CDR3 is TGTGCCAGCAGCCGCCTTTATAGGGGGCAGGGCTACGAGCAGTACTTC. Translating gives CASSRLYRGQGYEQYF.

The V and J genes are TRBV29-1 and TRBJ2-7, with D hard to call. The CDR3 length is 11 residues. V dropped 7 bases and J dropped 6 bases, with 13 bases sitting between them. The V gene's germline CDR1 is SQVTM and CDR2 ANQGSEA. CDR3: CSAKARTEQYF. Written as DNA, the CDR3 is TGCAGCGCCAAGGCTAGAACCGAGCAGTACTTC.

This clone came up a few times. The CDR3 spells CASSGSRDRVNYGYTF. As DNA, the CDR3 is TGTGCCAGCAGTGGGTCCCGGGACAGGGTCAACTATGGCTACACCTTC. The rearrangement uses TRBV2 and TRBJ1-2, with 9 bases matching TRBD1. V dropped 4 bases and J dropped 2; count of bases not matched to a gene: 8. CDR3 length equals 16 residues. Germline V gene lookup returns CDR1 SNHLY and CDR2 FYNNEI.

The V gene is TRBV6-1, the J gene TRBJ1-1, with 8 bases identical to TRBD1. The CDR3 is 15 amino acids. Germline loops: CDR1 MNHNS, CDR2 SASEGT. The junction had 9 bases not matched to a gene; V was cut back by 3 bases and J by 6 bases. CDR3 loop: CASSDFGQGRAEAFF. DNA for the CDR3: TGTGCCAGCAGTGATTTTGGACAGGGAAGGGCTGAAGCTTTCTTT.

CDR3 region: CAMTRSGAKNIQYF. Here the CDR3 DNA reads TGTGCCATGACCCGGTCCGGTGCCAAAAACATTCAGTACTTC. The V and J genes are TRBV2 and TRBJ2-4; no clear D. The CDR3 sequence is 14 residues long. Germline CDR1 reads SNHLY; CDR2 reads FYNNEI. V gave up 10 bases and J gave up 1 base, with 14 bases separating them.

The chain carries TRBV5-1 and TRBJ2-7; 9 positions agree with TRBD1. The germline CDR1 and CDR2 sequences are SGHRS and YFSETQ. With 4 bases clipped from V and 6 bases from J, the junction kept 2 bases outside the gene matches. The CDR3 runs 12 residues. The CDR3 loop is CASSRGQGEQYF. CDR3 sequence (DNA): TGCGCCAGCAGCAGGGGACAGGGCGAGCAGTACTTC.

This clone was picked up one time. The gene calls are TRBV5-1 and TRBJ1-2, with a possible D match to TRBD1 (6 bases). CDR1 and CDR2 from the germline V gene are SGHRS and YFSETQ. The V gene lost 3 bases and the J gene lost 2 bases, with 8 bases spanning the gap. The CDR3 sequence is 13 residues long. CDR3 DNA sequence: TGCGCCAGCAGCTACGGACAGAACTATGGCTACACCTTC. This translates into CASSYGQNYGYTF.

This rearrangement joins TRBV5-1 to TRBJ1-2; no reliable D call. The CDR3 sequence is 12 residues long. The germline CDR1 and CDR2 sequences are SGHRS and YFSETQ. V lost 3 bases, J lost 1 base, and 4 bases lay in between. The CDR3 spells CASSSGNYGYTF. CDR3 nucleotides: TGCGCCAGCAGCTCGGGTAACTATGGCTACACCTTC.

This chain links TRBV24-1 with TRBJ2-1; TRBD2 agrees at 7 bases. The CDR3 is 16 amino acids. Per the germline V gene, CDR1 is KGHDR and CDR2 is SFDVKD. The V and J ends lost 5 bases and 5 bases, in that order; junction bases with no gene match: 11. In nucleotides, the CDR3 is TGTGCCACCAGTGCCTTGGGAGCGGGGAATAACAATGAGCAGTTCTTC. It codes for CATSALGAGNNNEQFF.